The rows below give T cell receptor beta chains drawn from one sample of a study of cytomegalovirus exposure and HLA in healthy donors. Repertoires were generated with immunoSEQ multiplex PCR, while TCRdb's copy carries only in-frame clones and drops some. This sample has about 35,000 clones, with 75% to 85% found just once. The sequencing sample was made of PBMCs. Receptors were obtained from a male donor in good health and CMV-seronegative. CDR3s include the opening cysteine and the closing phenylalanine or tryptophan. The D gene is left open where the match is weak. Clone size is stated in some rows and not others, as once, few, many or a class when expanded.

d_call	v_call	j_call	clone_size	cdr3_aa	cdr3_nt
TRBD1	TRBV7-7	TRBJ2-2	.	CASSPIGQGGTGELFF	TGTGCTAGCAGCCCGATCGGACAGGGTGGCACCGGGGAGCTGTTTTTT
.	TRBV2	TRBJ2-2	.	CASRGDSGLGGELFF	TGTGCCAGCAGAGGGGACTCCGGGTTGGGCGGGGAGCTGTTTTTT
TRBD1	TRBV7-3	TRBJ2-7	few	CASSLGRVGQDTYEQYF	TGTGCCAGCAGCTTAGGTCGGGTTGGACAGGATACCTACGAGCAGTACTTC
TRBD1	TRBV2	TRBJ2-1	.	CASRDRAYNEQFF	TGTGCCAGCCGGGACAGGGCATACAATGAGCAGTTCTTC
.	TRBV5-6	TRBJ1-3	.	CASSSPNRASSGNTIYF	TGTGCCAGCAGCTCCCCAAACAGGGCAAGCTCTGGAAACACCATATATTTT
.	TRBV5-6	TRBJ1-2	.	CASSFVEGADYGYTF	TGTGCCAGCAGCTTCGTTGAGGGCGCAGACTATGGCTACACCTTC
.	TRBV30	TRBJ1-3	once	CAWSEDSGNTIYF	TGTGCCTGGTCGGAGGATTCTGGAAACACCATATATTTT
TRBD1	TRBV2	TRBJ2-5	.	CASRRQGTETQYF	TGTGCCAGCAGACGACAGGGAACCGAGACCCAGTACTTC
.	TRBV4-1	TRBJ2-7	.	CASSQEGASYEQYF	TGCGCCAGCAGCCAAGAGGGAGCCTCCTACGAGCAGTACTTC
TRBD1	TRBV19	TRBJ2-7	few	CASSMDTGGGYEQYF	TGTGCCAGTAGTATGGACACAGGGGGAGGCTACGAGCAGTACTTC
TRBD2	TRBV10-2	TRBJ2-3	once	CASSTRLAGPTDTQYF	TGCGCCAGCAGTACCAGACTAGCGGGCCCCACAGATACGCAGTATTTT
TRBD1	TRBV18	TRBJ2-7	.	CASSPRQGETYEQYF	TGTGCCAGCTCACCACGACAGGGGGAGACCTACGAGCAGTACTTC
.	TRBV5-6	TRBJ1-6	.	CASSLVQGNSPLHF	TGTGCCAGCAGCTTGGTGCAGGGCAATTCACCCCTCCACTTT
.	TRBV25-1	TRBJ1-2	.	CASRPNLGGLMSGYTF	TGTGCCAGCAGGCCAAATCTGGGGGGACTCATGAGCGGCTACACCTTC
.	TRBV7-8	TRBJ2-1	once	CASSLRGNSYNEQFF	TGTGCCAGCAGCCTGAGGGGGAACTCCTACAATGAGCAGTTCTTC
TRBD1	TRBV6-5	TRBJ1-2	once	CASSRDRQGDYTF	TGTGCCAGCAGCCGGGACAGACAGGGGGACTACACCTTC
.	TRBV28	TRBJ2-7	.	CASSLAGENYEQYF	TGTGCCAGCAGTTTGGCAGGGGAGAACTACGAGCAGTACTTC
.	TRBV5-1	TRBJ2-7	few	CASSLGRRPHPSYEQYF	TGCGCCAGCAGCTTGGGACGGCGGCCACATCCCTCCTACGAGCAGTACTTC
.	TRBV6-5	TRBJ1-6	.	CASSRGRHSPLHF	TGTGCCAGCTCCCGGGGGAGGCATTCACCCCTCCACTTT
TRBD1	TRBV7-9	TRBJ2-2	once	CASSFLQGANTGELFF	TGTGCCAGCAGCTTCTTACAGGGGGCCAACACCGGGGAGCTGTTTTTT
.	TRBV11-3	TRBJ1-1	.	CASSFGGGNREAFF	TGTGCCAGCAGCTTCGGCGGGGGAAACCGTGAAGCTTTCTTT
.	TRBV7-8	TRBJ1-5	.	CASSLVYNQPQHF	TGTGCCAGCAGCTTAGTATACAATCAGCCCCAGCATTTT
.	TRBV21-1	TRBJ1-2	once	CASSKAGHHGGYTF	TGTGCCAGCAGCAAAGCGGGACACCATGGGGGCTACACCTTC
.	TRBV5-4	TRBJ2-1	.	CASSFQLGAYNEQFF	TGTGCCAGCAGCTTCCAACTAGGCGCCTACAATGAGCAGTTCTTC
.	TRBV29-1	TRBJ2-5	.	CSVEDRGTLQETQYF	TGCAGCGTTGAAGATCGCGGCACTCTCCAAGAGACCCAGTACTTC
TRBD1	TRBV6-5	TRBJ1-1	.	CASSYQGASHTEAFF	TGTGCCAGCAGTTACCAGGGGGCGAGTCACACTGAAGCTTTCTTT
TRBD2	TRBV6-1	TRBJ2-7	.	CASRFTSGSYEQYF	TGTGCCAGCAGGTTCACTAGCGGGAGCTACGAGCAGTACTTC
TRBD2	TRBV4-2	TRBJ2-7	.	CASSQDPGLAARPYEQYF	TGTGCCAGCAGCCAAGACCCGGGACTAGCGGCAAGGCCCTACGAGCAGTACTTC
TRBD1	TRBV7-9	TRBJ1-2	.	CASSPTGQEYGYTF	TGTGCCAGCAGCCCCACTGGACAGGAGTATGGCTACACCTTC
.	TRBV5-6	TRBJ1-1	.	CASTQIQQAPNTEAFF	TGTGCCAGCACCCAAATCCAGCAGGCTCCGAACACTGAAGCTTTCTTT
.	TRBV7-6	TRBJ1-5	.	CASSLDRDQPQHF	TGTGCCAGCAGCTTAGACAGGGATCAGCCCCAGCATTTT
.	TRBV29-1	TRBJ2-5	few	CSASGALETQYF	TGCAGCGCCAGCGGTGCTCTAGAGACCCAGTACTTC
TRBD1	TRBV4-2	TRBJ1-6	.	CASSPTGGESPLHF	TGTGCCAGCAGCCCGACAGGGGGCGAATCACCCCTCCACTTT
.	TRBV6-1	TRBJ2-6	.	CASSLSSSGANVLTF	TGTGCCTCCTCCCTGTCTAGCTCTGGGGCCAACGTCCTGACTTTC
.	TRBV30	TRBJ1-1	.	CAWSVPGGLAEAFF	TGTGCCTGGAGTGTACCCGGGGGGCTCGCTGAAGCTTTCTTT
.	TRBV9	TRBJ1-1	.	CASSVGDRTNTEAFF	TGTGCCAGCAGCGTAGGAGACAGAACGAACACTGAAGCTTTCTTT
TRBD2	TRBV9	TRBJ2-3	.	CASSLQAGGTDTQYF	TGTGCCAGCAGCCTCCAGGCGGGGGGCACAGATACGCAGTATTTT
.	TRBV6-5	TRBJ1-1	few	CASSYSPPRTEAFF	TGTGCCAGCAGTTACTCCCCTCCGCGGACTGAAGCTTTCTTT
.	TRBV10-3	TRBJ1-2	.	CAISELGRNYGYTF	TGTGCCATCAGTGAATTGGGGCGGAACTATGGCTACACCTTC
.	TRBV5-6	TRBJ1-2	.	CASSLVGAGGYTF	TGTGCCAGCAGCTTGGTGGGGGCAGGAGGCTACACCTTC
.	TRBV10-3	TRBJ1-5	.	CAISEGTTTQLPQHF	TGTGCCATCAGTGAGGGGACAACGACCCAATTGCCCCAGCATTTT
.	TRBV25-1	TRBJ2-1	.	CASRDRSVRNEQFF	TGTGCCAGCAGAGACCGGTCGGTCAGGAATGAGCAGTTCTTC
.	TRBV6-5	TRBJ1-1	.	CASSKWPEAFF	TGTGCCAGCAGTAAGTGGCCCGAAGCTTTCTTT
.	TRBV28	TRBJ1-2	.	CASSLDRINYGYTF	TGTGCCAGCAGCCTAGACCGGATTAACTATGGCTACACCTTC
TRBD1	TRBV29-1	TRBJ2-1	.	CSVGRTGTEPYNEQFF	TGCAGCGTTGGGAGAACGGGGACAGAACCATACAATGAGCAGTTCTTC
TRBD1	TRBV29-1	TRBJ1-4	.	CSVEGEGGGEKLFF	TGCAGCGTTGAAGGCGAAGGGGGCGGTGAAAAACTGTTTTTT
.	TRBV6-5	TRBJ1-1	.	CASSYDYLNTEAFF	TGTGCCAGCAGTTACGACTACCTGAACACTGAAGCTTTCTTT